This T cell receptor beta chain stems from a study of human T cells and chemical hapten exposure. Study-wide background: The patch tests put 0.01% DPC on the skin of the upper back and were read 6 days later. Overall study results and limits: Expanded TCRs showed more large CDR3 clusters than pre-sensitization or healthy control sets. PT1 expanded TCR counts and patch test score were linked, and their correlation was positive.

CDR1 SGHTA and CDR2 FQGNSA come from the germline V gene. V lost 4 bases and J lost 6; bases outside the gene matches: 7. There are 14 residues in the CDR3. In TCRdb, the RACE reads were re-called with MiXCR into one record per CDR3 protein. The repertoire holds approximately 60,000 distinct CDR3 sequences, with approximately 8.6% as singletons. Time point described: patch test 1, 2 weeks after DPC sensitization. Indicated treatment: therapeutic diphenylcyclopropenone sensitization with weekly scalp DPC. On this clonotype: The antigen remains undetermined.

Here the sequenced sample was whole blood, taken in connection with sensitization to the hapten diphenylcyclopropenone (DPC). J is TRBJ2-3 and V is TRBV7-2, with 7 bases aligning to TRBD2. This TCR came from a woman aged 40 to 49 with alopecia areata. Some clones in this sample may be carry-over from other donors' samples. For the CDR3, the DNA is TGTGCCAGCAGCTCCCGGGACTATGCGGATACGCAGTATTTT. Protein product: CASSSRDYADTQYF. The full variable domain, completed using reference TRBV7-2 and TRBJ2-3, is GAGVSQSPSNKVTEKGKDVELRCDPISGHTALYWYRQSLGQGLEFLIYFQGNSAPDKSGLPSDRFSAERTGGSVSTLTIQRTQQEDSAVYLCASSSRDYADTQYFGPGTRLTVL.